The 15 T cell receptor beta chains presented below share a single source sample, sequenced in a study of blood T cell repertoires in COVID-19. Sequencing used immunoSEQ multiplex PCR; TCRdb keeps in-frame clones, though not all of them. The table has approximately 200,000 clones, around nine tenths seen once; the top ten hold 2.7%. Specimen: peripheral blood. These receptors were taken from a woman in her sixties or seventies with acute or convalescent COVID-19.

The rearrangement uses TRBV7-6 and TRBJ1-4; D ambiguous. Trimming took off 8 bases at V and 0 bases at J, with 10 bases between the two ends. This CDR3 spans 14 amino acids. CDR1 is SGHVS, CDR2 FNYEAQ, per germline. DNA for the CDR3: TGTGCCAGCGGCAGGACTTCAACTAATGAAAAACTGTTTTTT. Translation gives CASGRTSTNEKLFF.

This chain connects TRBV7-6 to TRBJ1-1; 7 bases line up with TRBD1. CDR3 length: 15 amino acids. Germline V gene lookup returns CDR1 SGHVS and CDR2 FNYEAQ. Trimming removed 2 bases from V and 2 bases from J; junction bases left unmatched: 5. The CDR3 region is CASSLRGTDNTEAFF. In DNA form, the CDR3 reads TGTGCCAGCAGCTTAAGGGGGACAGATAACACTGAAGCTTTCTTT. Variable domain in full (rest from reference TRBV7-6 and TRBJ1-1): GAGVSQSPRYKVTKRGQDVALRCDPISGHVSLYWYRQALGQGPEFLTYFNYEAQQDKSGLPNDRFSAERPEGSISTLTIQRTEQRDSAMYRCASSLRGTDNTEAFFGQGTRLTVV.

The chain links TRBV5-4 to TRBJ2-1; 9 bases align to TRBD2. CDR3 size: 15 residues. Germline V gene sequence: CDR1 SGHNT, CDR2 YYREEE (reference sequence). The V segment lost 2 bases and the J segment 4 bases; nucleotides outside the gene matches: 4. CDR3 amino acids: CASSFGTSNYNEQFF. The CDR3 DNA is TGTGCCAGCAGCTTTGGGACTAGCAATTACAATGAGCAGTTCTTC.

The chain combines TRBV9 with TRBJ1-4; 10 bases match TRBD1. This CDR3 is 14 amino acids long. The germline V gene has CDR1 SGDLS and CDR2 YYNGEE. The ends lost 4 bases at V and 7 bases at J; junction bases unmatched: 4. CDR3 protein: CASSPGTGAEKLFF. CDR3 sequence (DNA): TGTGCCAGCAGCCCGGGGACAGGGGCTGAAAAACTGTTTTTT.

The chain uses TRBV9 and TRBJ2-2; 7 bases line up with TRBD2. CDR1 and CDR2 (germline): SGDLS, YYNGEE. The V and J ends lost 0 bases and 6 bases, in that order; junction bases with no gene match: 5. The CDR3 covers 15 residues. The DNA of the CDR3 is TGTGCCAGCAGCGTAGCGGCGGGAGTCGCCGGGGAGCTGTTTTTT. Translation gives CASSVAAGVAGELFF.

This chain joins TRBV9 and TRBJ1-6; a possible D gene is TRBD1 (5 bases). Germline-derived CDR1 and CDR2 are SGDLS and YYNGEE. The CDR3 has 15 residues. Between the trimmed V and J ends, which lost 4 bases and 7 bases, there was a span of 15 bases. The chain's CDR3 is CASSFSTAPNSPLHF. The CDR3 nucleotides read TGTGCCAGCAGCTTCTCGACAGCACCGAATTCACCCCTCCACTTT.

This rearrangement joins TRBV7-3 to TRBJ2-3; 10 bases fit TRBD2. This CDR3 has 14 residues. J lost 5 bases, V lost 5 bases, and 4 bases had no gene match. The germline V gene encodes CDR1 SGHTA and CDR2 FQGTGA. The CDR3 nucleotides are TGTGCCAGCAGCATTAGCGGGGGGCTAGATACGCAGTATTTT. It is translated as CASSISGGLDTQYF.

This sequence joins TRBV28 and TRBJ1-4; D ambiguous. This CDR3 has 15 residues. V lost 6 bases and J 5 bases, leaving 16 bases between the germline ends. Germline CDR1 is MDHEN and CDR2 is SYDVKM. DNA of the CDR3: TGTGCCAGCAGCACTGGCGGGGAGGGAAATGAAAAACTGTTTTTT. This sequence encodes CASSTGGEGNEKLFF.

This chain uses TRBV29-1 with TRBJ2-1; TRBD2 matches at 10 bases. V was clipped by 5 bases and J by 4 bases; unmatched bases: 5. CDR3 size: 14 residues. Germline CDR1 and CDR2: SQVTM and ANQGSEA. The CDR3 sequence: CSVRTSGIYNEQFF. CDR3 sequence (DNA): TGCAGCGTTAGGACTAGCGGAATTTACAATGAGCAGTTCTTC.

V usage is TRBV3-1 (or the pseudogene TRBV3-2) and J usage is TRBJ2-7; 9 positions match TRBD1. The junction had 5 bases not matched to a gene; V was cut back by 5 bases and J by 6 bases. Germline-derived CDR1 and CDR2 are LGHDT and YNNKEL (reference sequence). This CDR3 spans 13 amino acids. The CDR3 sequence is CASSSGTGIEQYF. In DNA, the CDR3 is TGTGCCAGCAGCTCCGGGACAGGGATCGAGCAGTACTTC.

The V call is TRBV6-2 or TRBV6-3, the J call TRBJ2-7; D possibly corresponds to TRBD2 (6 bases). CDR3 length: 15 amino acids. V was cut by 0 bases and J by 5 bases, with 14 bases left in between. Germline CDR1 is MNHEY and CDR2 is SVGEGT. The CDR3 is CASSYSGGTPHEQYF. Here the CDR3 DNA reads TGTGCCAGCAGTTACTCTGGGGGGACTCCCCACGAGCAGTACTTC.

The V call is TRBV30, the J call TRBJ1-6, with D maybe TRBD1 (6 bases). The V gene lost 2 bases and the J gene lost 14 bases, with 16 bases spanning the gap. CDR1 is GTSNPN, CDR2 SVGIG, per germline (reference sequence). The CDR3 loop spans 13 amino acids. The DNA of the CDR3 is TGTGCCTGGAGTCGGGACATCCAATCGTCCCTCCACTTT. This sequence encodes CAWSRDIQSSLHF.

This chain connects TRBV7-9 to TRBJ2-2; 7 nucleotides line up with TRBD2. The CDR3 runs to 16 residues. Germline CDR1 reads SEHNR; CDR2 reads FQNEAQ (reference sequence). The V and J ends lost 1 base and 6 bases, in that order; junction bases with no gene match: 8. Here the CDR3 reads CASSLGTSLSAGELFF. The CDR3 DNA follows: TGTGCCAGCAGCTTAGGGACTAGTTTGAGTGCCGGGGAGCTGTTTTTT. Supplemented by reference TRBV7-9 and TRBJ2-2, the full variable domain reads DTGVSQNPRHKITKRGQNVTFRCDPISEHNRLYWYRQTLGQGPEFLTYFQNEAQLEKSRLLSDRFSAERPKGSFSTLEIQRTEQGDSAMYLCASSLGTSLSAGELFFGEGSRLTVL.

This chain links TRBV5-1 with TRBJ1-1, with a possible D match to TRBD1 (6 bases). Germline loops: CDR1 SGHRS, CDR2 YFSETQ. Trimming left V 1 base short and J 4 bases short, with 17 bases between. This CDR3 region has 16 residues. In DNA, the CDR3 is TGCGCCAGCAGCTTGCGAGAAGGGGGTAGGGGCACTGAAGCTTTCTTT. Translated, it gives CASSLREGGRGTEAFF.

CDR3 bases: TGTGCCAGCACGACAGGGGCGGCGAACACTGAAGCTTTCTTT. Translating gives CASTTGAANTEAFF. The chain joins TRBV5-5 to TRBJ1-1; 8 bases align to TRBD1. The length of the CDR3 is 14 residues. Germline lookup yields CDR1 SGHKS and CDR2 YYEKEE (reference sequence). The V and J ends lost 6 bases and 1 base, in that order; junction bases with no gene match: 5.